This TCR beta chain appears in the sequencing data of a study of blood T cell repertoires in COVID-19. Across the study: Sources were T cells, B-cell-depleted T cells, or PBMCs; the material itself was cDNA or gDNA.

In Seattle, patients joined the study during active infection and were tracked longitudinally. Clones were read by immunoSEQ multiplex PCR, and TCRdb kept only the in-frame ones, dropping some. The profile shows some 140,000 clones, 70% to 80% of them singletons. This receptor was identified in a woman in her 70s with COVID-19, enrolled during active disease. Sequenced input: peripheral blood.

CDR3 sequence reads: CASSPTSGVTAEAFF. The CDR3 bases are TGTGCCAGCTCACCCACATCAGGGGTAACGGCTGAAGCTTTCTTT. The chain joins TRBV18 to TRBJ1-1; perhaps TRBD1 as D (6 bases). Trimming shortened V by 3 bases and J by 6 bases, and 17 bases separated the two germline ends. Germline CDR1 KGHSH, CDR2 LQKENI. The CDR3 has 15 amino acids.